What follows is one TCR beta chain and its context. No cognate antigen has been identified for it. Base qualities are not at hand, and no much larger clone is one base apart. This sample is drawn from a study of cytomegalovirus exposure and HLA in healthy donors (dated by TCRdb to 2017 to 2019). With respect to the entire study: An earlier analysis of several hundred of the donors reported approximately 280 Gb of sequence data and 100 million to 120 million unique TCR beta sequences obtained from around 170 million T cells. Roughly 300 gigabases of sequencing data and 70 million to 100 million unique TCR sequences made up an early release that covered roughly 670 HLA-typed donors. The genetic ancestry cluster associated with self-reported Caucasian donors included about 81% of the 398 genotyped donors. The study aimed to test whether signatures of past pathogen exposure could be identified by cataloging public T cell receptors. The study used immunosequencing to profile the T cell repertoires of approximately 690 subjects and linked those repertoires to cytomegalovirus serostatus. A separate validation cohort of some 130 different subjects was used in addition to the roughly 700-subject first cohort. To predict cytomegalovirus infection status, the study combined high-throughput TCR immunosequencing, statistical association of individual TCRs with disease status, and machine learning. A later analysis re-analyzed previously published TCR beta repertoires from hundreds of donors and added high-resolution HLA genotyping to study TCR occurrence patterns. Rather than using new phenotypic data, the later analysis identified candidate immune exposures from TCR beta sequences and from how often those sequences occurred across donors. In an earlier analysis of 500 to 650 of the donors, high-throughput TCR beta sequencing was used to judge whether each TCR beta V gene segment behaved as functional or pseudogenic. Donor age, sex, ethnicity and CMV serostatus were compiled alongside the repertoire data. Genome-wide SNP genotypes for about three fifths of the roughly 670 donors were used in a later genetic analysis, which treated that subset as a discovery cohort. Every repertoire in the discovery cohort had been generated on one and the same sequencing platform. Both class I and class II loci were covered by HLA typing, at four-digit resolution. Typing coverage varied by locus: roughly 629-640 donors for A, B, C, DRB1 and DQB1; about 520 for DQA1; about 570 for DPA1; 400 to 480 for DPB1. Because of strong linkage in the cohort, roughly five DR-DQ haplotypes were treated as single units for association and clustering. Among some 410 genotyped donors of the cohort, an average of about 240,000 unique TCR beta nucleotide sequences were sequenced per donor, roughly 18% of them non-productive. The paper as a whole reports these results and caveats: An earlier analysis of approximately 600 of the donors showed that most TCR beta V segments appeared in productive rearrangements either about 90% or about 30% of the time, which broadly matched IMGT annotations. Assigning TCR associations to individual alleles was difficult when HLA alleles, especially DR and DQ, strongly co-occurred. The classifier was reported to diagnose cytomegalovirus status with high specificity and sensitivity in both the original and validation cohorts. In a later analysis, several top co-occurrence clusters were reported to appear linked to parvovirus B19, influenza, CMV and Epstein-Barr virus. A cluster of highly shared sequence variants was judged likely to represent a technical artifact of the sequencing pipeline. The authors suggested that the approach could potentially be extended to other disease states and immunological phenotypes. Roughly uniform sequencing depth across donors was assumed in presence/absence analyses, although this assumption may not hold. A later analysis found that HLA-associated TCR beta chains were more clonally expanded and had lower generation probabilities than equally common non-associated chains. A total of about 180 TCR beta chains were listed by the study as associated with cytomegalovirus. In vitro tests confirmed that three of the cytomegalovirus-associated TCR beta chains recognize cytomegalovirus antigens. Linkage disequilibrium might explain the correlated functional status among segregating V segments, but an unknown experimental factor could not be ruled out. A further reported finding was that TCR beta sequences accurately predicted the HLA-A and HLA-B alleles for most subjects in the first cohort. A later analysis found that TCR association rates varied across HLA loci, with DRB1 alleles showing the most associated TCRs and HLA-C alleles the fewest. Because HLA typing was missing for some donors at each locus, association tests included only the typed subset. This cohort had only TCR beta chains sequenced, and the lack of alpha or paired-chain data limited which features could be detected. Most TCR sequences were seen in very few donors, while some public TCRs were found in many individuals. Seventeen rarely observed V segments, including chromosome 9 orphons, were excluded from the earlier analysis of several hundred of the donors because counts were too low. In a later genetic analysis, a missense DCLRE1C variant was associated with V-gene and J-gene trimming of TCR beta chains, and the association was replicated in an independent cohort. The 87-base-pair reads could not distinguish some IMGT-functional V segments, including TRBV6-2 and TRBV6-3, so those segments were excluded. According to a later analysis, most CMV-associated TCR beta chains appeared to be HLA-restricted, and the HLA associations seemed to be driven largely by CMV exposure. A later genetic analysis reported fewer N-insertions in productive TCRs among donors in an Asian-associated ancestry cluster than the roughly 700-donor mean. A later analysis associated 16,951 TCR beta sequences with specific HLA alleles at a false discovery rate of 0.05. CMV serostatus was the only immune exposure information available for the cohort.

In total, approximately 700 healthy bone marrow donors made up the cohort. Cohort members were all nominally healthy when sampled, although unrecorded immune exposures were likely present. The donor tested CMV seropositive and was one of the 289 seropositive cohort members. Every donor gave a peripheral blood sample, and the peripheral blood mononuclear cells from that sample were used for TCR beta sequencing. The Qiagen DNeasy Blood Extraction Kit was used to extract genomic DNA from the blood cell samples. Libraries were built with the immunoSEQ multiplex PCR assay. A mixture of 60 forward primers for TCR Vbeta segments and 13 reverse primers for TCR Jbeta segments was used in the multiplex PCR. A multiplex PCR assay on genomic DNA amplified the CDR3 region of rearranged TCR beta genes. The Illumina HiSeq System was used to sequence the amplified TCR beta libraries as 87-base-pair reads. On the authors' methods: In a later analysis, 80 million or so unique TCR beta chains were counted across the roughly 610 repertoires, and around 11 million of these chains were shared by at least two donors. A nearest-neighbor algorithm error-corrected the raw reads and collapsed the reads into unique sequences, merging closely related sequences to remove PCR and sequencing errors. CDR3 sequences were aligned to IMGT reference sequences to assign V, D and J gene segments. For a sequence to be retained, a match of at least six nucleotides was required to both a V gene segment and a J gene segment. A rearrangement counted as productive if the CDR3 had no stop codons and remained in frame with V and J, and every other rearrangement counted as non-productive. CDR3 was defined by IMGT convention, running from the second conserved V-encoded cysteine to the conserved J-encoded phenylalanine. In an earlier analysis of roughly 580 of the donors, sequences lacking an unambiguous match to a single V gene segment were excluded. In an earlier analysis of more than 500 of the donors, a V segment was called functional when productive rearrangements were above 56.7%, and segregating when the standard deviation between donors exceeded 5%. A statistical classification framework was developed to diagnose cytomegalovirus status using the catalog of TCR beta chain sequences. In a later analysis, TCR nucleotide sequences were compared against IMGT/GENE-DB human TR gene sequences so that V and J genes could be assigned. In a later analysis, CDR3 sequences and most-parsimonious VDJ recombination scenarios were assigned using the TCRdist pipeline. In a later analysis, each TCR beta chain was defined by its CDR3 amino acid sequence together with its V-gene family, and reads lacking a unique V-gene family were excluded. A later analysis removed 592 highly shared, low-generation-probability nucleotide sequences to deal with suspected cross-contamination and a sequencing artifact. For each public chain, a later analysis derived a clonal expansion index from normalized ranks of inferred template counts within each repertoire. Generation probabilities in a later analysis came from a VDJ recombination model fitted to out-of-frame rearrangements, and those results were checked against IGoR. In a later analysis, hypergeometric tests were used to score TCR-TCR, TCR-HLA and TCR-CMV co-occurrence, with a repertoire-size bias correction applied to TCR pairs. To estimate false discovery rates, a later analysis permuted the HLA or CMV assignments 20 times. In a later analysis, co-occurring TCRs were grouped using DBSCAN, with TCRdist sequence similarity added in when clustering inside HLA-allele-positive subsets. Repertoires with fewer than 30,000 or more than 120,000 public chains, plus five repertoires with anomalous nucleotide sharing, were excluded from co-occurrence clustering. TCRdb stores this immuneACCESS table with in-frame sequences only. Part of the clones is absent; in the studies checked, under half of the shortfall reflects unresolved V genes, and no reason is known for the rest. V and J calls and clone size come straight from that table; D and trimming were deduced from the DNA. The sample table contains almost 200,000 clones; only one count was recorded for 79% of them. About 0.36% of the sample goes to the ten largest clones.

From a lookup of the germline V gene, CDR1 and CDR2 are KGHSH and LQKENI. The CDR3, cysteine through phenylalanine, is 16 amino acids long. Only the CDR3 DNA stays, 48 bases, in frame from base 1. The junction carries 15 bases between V and J, which are trimmed by 1 base and 2 bases respectively. The source of this sequence is a male donor in good health and CMV-seropositive. The V and J genes are TRBV18 and TRBJ2-7; tentative D gene TRBD1, with 5 bases matching. The sample consisted of PBMCs. The CDR3 protein sequence reads: CASSPLGRERAYEQYF. The base sequence is TGTGCCAGCTCACCACTAGGCAGGGAAAGGGCCTACGAGCAGTACTTC.